These T cell receptor beta chains were read from a single sample in a study of T cells in tuberculosis. Profiled with immunoSEQ multiplex PCR; TCRdb holds only in-frame clones, not every one. The table records tens of thousands of clones, more than 70% of them present only once. This sample comprised PBMCs, obtained at tuberculosis diagnosis. These TCRs come from an adult with tuberculosis. Both conserved end residues are part of each CDR3. A D gene is named only where the DNA matches it firmly. Clone size is given for some rows only: seen once, a few or many times, or a class if the clone is expanded.

V: TRBV4-1
D: TRBD1
length: 14
size: .
J: TRBJ2-7
CDR3: CASSHRQGSYEQYF
DNA: TGCGCCAGCAGCCACCGACAGGGGTCCTACGAGCAGTACTTC

V: TRBV14
D: TRBD2
length: 17
size: once
J: TRBJ2-3
CDR3: CASSYRSGTSGGDTQYF
DNA: TGTGCCAGCAGCTATAGATCCGGGACTAGCGGTGGAGATACGCAGTATTTT

V: TRBV5-1
D: .
length: 13
size: .
J: TRBJ2-1
CDR3: CASSWRNYNEQFF
DNA: TGCGCCAGCAGCTGGCGGAACTACAATGAGCAGTTCTTC

V: TRBV13
D: .
length: 14
size: .
J: TRBJ2-3
CDR3: CASSPRGGADTQYF
DNA: TGTGCCAGCAGCCCGAGGGGGGGCGCAGATACGCAGTATTTT

V: TRBV27
D: .
length: 13
size: .
J: TRBJ1-4
CDR3: CASSLRENEKLFF
DNA: TGTGCCAGCAGTTTGAGGGAGAATGAAAAACTGTTTTTT

V: TRBV6-1
D: TRBD2
length: 15
size: .
J: TRBJ2-2
CDR3: CASGGGLADTGELFF
DNA: TGTGCCAGCGGGGGGGGACTAGCGGACACCGGGGAGCTGTTTTTT

V: TRBV10-3
D: TRBD2
length: 15
size: .
J: TRBJ2-1
CDR3: CAISDRGLSANEQFF
DNA: TGTGCCATCAGTGATCGGGGACTATCCGCCAATGAGCAGTTCTTC

V: TRBV9
D: .
length: 14
size: .
J: TRBJ2-7
CDR3: CASSPALTVDEQYF
DNA: TGTGCCAGCAGCCCCGCCCTGACAGTTGACGAGCAGTACTTC

V: TRBV19
D: TRBD1
length: 16
size: .
J: TRBJ1-6
CDR3: CASIGQGGSYNSPLHF
DNA: TGTGCCAGTATTGGACAGGGGGGATCCTATAATTCACCCCTCCACTTT

V: TRBV10-3
D: .
length: 12
size: .
J: TRBJ2-5
CDR3: CAISVSAETQYF
DNA: TGTGCCATCAGTGTTAGCGCCGAGACCCAGTACTTC

V: TRBV2
D: .
length: 13
size: .
J: TRBJ2-1
CDR3: CASSAADFNEQFF
DNA: TGTGCCAGCAGTGCGGCGGATTTCAATGAGCAGTTCTTC

V: TRBV6-5
D: .
length: 13
size: .
J: TRBJ2-2
CDR3: CASYEGRTGELFF
DNA: TGTGCCAGCTACGAGGGGAGGACCGGGGAGCTGTTTTTT

V: TRBV6-5
D: .
length: 13
size: .
J: TRBJ1-5
CDR3: CASSYSSVQPQHF
DNA: TGTGCCAGCAGTTACTCGTCGGTTCAGCCCCAGCATTTT

V: TRBV6-5
D: .
length: 15
size: .
J: TRBJ1-2
CDR3: CASFSGGAVGYGYTF
DNA: TGTGCCAGCTTTTCCGGAGGGGCAGTCGGCTATGGCTACACCTTC

V: TRBV28
D: TRBD1
length: 20
size: .
J: TRBJ2-6
CDR3: CASSPPGTGWGYSGANVLTF
DNA: TGTGCCAGCAGTCCACCGGGGACAGGGTGGGGATACTCTGGGGCCAACGTCCTGACTTTC

V: TRBV2
D: .
length: 12
size: .
J: TRBJ1-2
CDR3: CASSGRAGGYTF
DNA: TGTGCCAGCAGTGGAAGGGCGGGGGGCTACACCTTC

V: TRBV27
D: .
length: 16
size: .
J: TRBJ1-2
CDR3: CASRYSGGPGRNGYTF
DNA: TGTGCCAGCCGCTATTCCGGGGGACCAGGGCGGAATGGCTACACCTTC

V: TRBV5-8
D: TRBD1
length: 13
size: .
J: TRBJ2-7
CDR3: CASSWDRAYEQYF
DNA: TGTGCCAGCAGCTGGGACAGGGCATACGAGCAGTACTTC

V: TRBV9
D: TRBD2
length: 17
size: once
J: TRBJ2-1
CDR3: CASSVELAGHSYNEQFF
DNA: TGTGCCAGCAGCGTAGAACTAGCGGGACATTCTTACAATGAGCAGTTCTTC

V: TRBV9
D: .
length: 14
size: .
J: TRBJ2-1
CDR3: CASSVEGDHNEQFF
DNA: TGTGCCAGCAGCGTAGAGGGAGACCACAATGAGCAGTTCTTC

V: TRBV28
D: TRBD1
length: 14
size: few
J: TRBJ2-7
CDR3: CASSLPGTGYEQYF
DNA: TGTGCCAGCAGTTTACCCGGGACAGGCTACGAGCAGTACTTC

V: TRBV30
D: TRBD2
length: 18
size: few
J: TRBJ2-3
CDR3: CAWSPGLAGVVGTDTQYF
DNA: TGTGCCTGGAGCCCGGGACTAGCGGGGGTGGTAGGCACAGATACGCAGTATTTT

V: TRBV4-1
D: .
length: 16
size: .
J: TRBJ1-5
CDR3: CASSQGQGSGNQPQHF
DNA: TGCGCCAGCAGCCAGGGTCAGGGGTCCGGCAATCAGCCCCAGCATTTT

V: TRBV30
D: TRBD1
length: 14
size: .
J: TRBJ1-2
CDR3: CAWRARQGNYGYTF
DNA: TGTGCCTGGAGGGCCCGACAGGGGAACTATGGCTACACCTTC

V: TRBV18
D: TRBD1
length: 16
size: .
J: TRBJ1-1
CDR3: CASSPSGTGGNTEAFF
DNA: TGTGCCAGCTCACCATCCGGGACAGGGGGGAACACTGAAGCTTTCTTT

V: TRBV19
D: TRBD2
length: 15
size: once
J: TRBJ2-7
CDR3: CASSIGAGEYYEQYF
DNA: TGTGCCAGTAGTATAGGGGCGGGGGAGTACTACGAGCAGTACTTC

V: TRBV29-1
D: TRBD1
length: 13
size: .
J: TRBJ2-5
CDR3: CSVRTGNWETQYF
DNA: TGCAGCGTGAGGACAGGGAACTGGGAGACCCAGTACTTC

V: TRBV14
D: .
length: 13
size: .
J: TRBJ2-7
CDR3: CASSQPAGVEQYF
DNA: TGTGCCAGCAGCCAACCGGCAGGGGTCGAGCAGTACTTC

V: TRBV30
D: .
length: 13
size: .
J: TRBJ1-2
CDR3: CAWSATENYGYTF
DNA: TGTGCCTGGAGTGCGACAGAGAACTATGGCTACACCTTC

V: TRBV6-1
D: .
length: 14
size: .
J: TRBJ2-2
CDR3: CASSVRDGTGELFF
DNA: TGTGCCAGCAGTGTACGGGATGGCACCGGGGAGCTGTTTTTT

V: TRBV14
D: .
length: 12
size: .
J: TRBJ2-1
CDR3: CASSLNYNEQFF
DNA: TGTGCCAGCAGCCTAAACTACAATGAGCAGTTCTTC

V: TRBV19
D: .
length: 15
size: .
J: TRBJ1-5
CDR3: CASTQAGLANQPQHF
DNA: TGTGCCAGTACCCAGGCAGGACTAGCAAATCAGCCCCAGCATTTT

V: TRBV11-2
D: .
length: 15
size: .
J: TRBJ2-1
CDR3: CASSLLQGGNNEQFF
DNA: TGTGCCAGCAGCTTACTACAAGGCGGGAACAATGAGCAGTTCTTC

V: TRBV7-2
D: TRBD1
length: 13
size: once
J: TRBJ2-5
CDR3: CASSGQGQETQYF
DNA: TGTGCCAGCAGCGGACAGGGCCAAGAGACCCAGTACTTC

V: TRBV5-4
D: .
length: 15
size: .
J: TRBJ2-3
CDR3: CASSFSWRSTDTQYF
DNA: TGTGCCAGCAGCTTTTCATGGCGGAGCACAGATACGCAGTATTTT

V: TRBV27
D: .
length: 14
size: .
J: TRBJ2-3
CDR3: CASSFSAPTDTQYF
DNA: TGTGCCAGCAGTTTCAGTGCCCCGACAGATACGCAGTATTTT

V: TRBV7-8
D: TRBD1
length: 14
size: .
J: TRBJ2-7
CDR3: CASSVRQGTYEQYF
DNA: TGTGCCAGCAGCGTAAGACAGGGCACCTACGAGCAGTACTTC

V: TRBV9
D: TRBD1
length: 15
size: .
J: TRBJ1-2
CDR3: CASSVVGTGDYGYTF
DNA: TGTGCCAGCAGCGTAGTGGGGACAGGGGACTATGGCTACACCTTC

V: TRBV30
D: TRBD1
length: 16
size: .
J: TRBJ2-1
CDR3: CAWRRQGRMEVNEQFF
DNA: TGTGCCTGGAGGCGACAGGGTAGGATGGAGGTCAATGAGCAGTTCTTC

V: TRBV5-6
D: .
length: 13
size: .
J: TRBJ2-7
CDR3: CASSFLNPYEQYF
DNA: TGTGCCAGCAGCTTTCTAAACCCTTACGAGCAGTACTTC

V: TRBV7-6
D: .
length: 14
size: once
J: TRBJ2-7
CDR3: CASSLQGNEYEQYF
DNA: TGTGCCAGCAGCTTACAGGGGAATGAGTACGAGCAGTACTTC

V: TRBV7-3
D: .
length: 15
size: .
J: TRBJ2-2
CDR3: CASSPTGRRTGELFF
DNA: TGTGCCAGCAGTCCGACCGGGAGACGTACCGGGGAGCTGTTTTTT

V: TRBV5-1
D: TRBD2
length: 15
size: .
J: TRBJ2-2
CDR3: CASSPSGTNTGELFF
DNA: TGCGCCAGCAGTCCTAGCGGTACGAACACCGGGGAGCTGTTTTTT

V: TRBV27
D: TRBD1
length: 17
size: .
J: TRBJ2-1
CDR3: CASSTIGTGGDYNEQFF
DNA: TGTGCCAGCAGTACAATAGGGACAGGGGGAGATTACAATGAGCAGTTCTTC

V: TRBV15
D: .
length: 12
size: .
J: TRBJ1-3
CDR3: CATSMTGNTIYF
DNA: TGTGCCACCAGCATGACAGGAAACACCATATATTTT

V: TRBV14
D: .
length: 16
size: once
J: TRBJ2-1
CDR3: CASSHPEKRIYNEQFF
DNA: TGTGCCAGCAGCCACCCCGAAAAGAGGATTTACAATGAGCAGTTCTTC

V: TRBV9
D: TRBD2
length: 16
size: .
J: TRBJ2-5
CDR3: CASSVGGLAWDETQYF
DNA: TGTGCCAGCAGCGTAGGTGGACTAGCGTGGGATGAGACCCAGTACTTC

V: TRBV7-2
D: .
length: 15
size: .
J: TRBJ1-1
CDR3: CASSLNPGVNTEAFF
DNA: TGTGCCAGCAGCTTAAACCCGGGAGTGAACACTGAAGCTTTCTTT

V: TRBV30
D: TRBD1
length: 15
size: .
J: TRBJ2-1
CDR3: CAWSLMGQGGNEQFF
DNA: TGTGCCTGGAGTTTAATGGGACAGGGAGGCAATGAGCAGTTCTTC

V: TRBV30
D: TRBD1
length: 16
size: .
J: TRBJ1-6
CDR3: CASEAGQGSYNSPLHF
DNA: TGTGCCTCCGAGGCGGGACAGGGTTCCTATAATTCACCCCTCCACTTT

V: TRBV14
D: TRBD1
length: 13
size: .
J: TRBJ1-5
CDR3: CASADRGDQPQHF
DNA: TGTGCCAGCGCTGACAGGGGTGATCAGCCCCAGCATTTT

V: TRBV30
D: .
length: 13
size: .
J: TRBJ1-1
CDR3: CAWSVSRNTEAFF
DNA: TGTGCCTGGAGTGTATCCAGGAACACTGAAGCTTTCTTT

V: TRBV6-1
D: .
length: 14
size: .
J: TRBJ2-7
CDR3: CASSEGLANYEQYF
DNA: TGTGCCAGCAGTGAGGGACTGGCGAACTACGAGCAGTACTTC